This TCR beta chain was identified in a study of cytomegalovirus exposure and HLA in healthy donors. Study at large: The 100 million to 120 million unique TCR beta sequences, from roughly 170 million T cells, were found by an earlier analysis. Study-wide points: Versus the approximately 720-donor mean, an Asian-associated ancestry cluster reportedly showed fewer N-insertions in a later analysis. It was assumed in the presence/absence analyses that sequencing depth was roughly uniform across donors.

Germline CDR1 is LGHNA and CDR2 is YNFKEQ. This CDR3 has 16 residues. Trimming removed 1 base at V and 3 bases at J, with 12 bases between. On this clone itself: Antigen unknown.

The PCR contained 60 Vbeta and 13 Jbeta primers. TCRdb's copy holds only in-frame clones and misses some; the assay was immunoSEQ multiplex PCR. The sample yields over 150,000 clones, nearly 80% seen once. This clonotype was obtained from a man aged 30-40 years in good health and CMV-seropositive. The chain has TRBV4-2 and TRBJ2-2; possibly TRBD2 for D (6 bases). The sequencing input was PBMCs. For the CDR3, the DNA is TGTGCCAGCAGCCAAGGACTCACTAGCTACACCGGGGAGCTGTTTTTT. The encoded protein is CASSQGLTSYTGELFF.